A selection of T cell receptor beta chains follows, all from one sample in a study of shared clonotypes between healthy human individuals. Data came from immunoSEQ multiplex PCR; TCRdb stores just in-frame clones and leaves some out. The sample records under 130,000 clones, approximately 65% being singletons. Sequencing was done on a sample of memory CD8+ T cells sorted from blood. The source is a woman under 40 in good health. Each CDR3 is given with its conserved first and last residue. The order of the fields is CDR3 protein, CDR3 DNA, V gene, J gene, D gene, clone size. The D gene is left open where the match is weak. Only some rows state a clone size, as once, few, many or a class for expanded clones.

CDR3 protein: CASSGTGSDTQYF
CDR3 DNA: TGTGCCAGCAGTGGGACAGGGTCAGATACGCAGTATTTT
V gene: TRBV25-1
J gene: TRBJ2-3
D gene: TRBD1
clone size: -

CDR3 protein: CASSFRSQTQYF
CDR3 DNA: TGTGCCAGCAGCTTCCGTTCACAGACCCAGTACTTC
V gene: TRBV7-9
J gene: TRBJ2-5
D gene: -
clone size: -

CDR3 protein: CASSARDRLHEQYF
CDR3 DNA: TGTGCCAGCAGCGCCAGGGACAGGCTCCACGAGCAGTACTTC
V gene: TRBV9
J gene: TRBJ2-7
D gene: TRBD1
clone size: -

CDR3 protein: CASSFNFLEQYF
CDR3 DNA: TGTGCCAGCAGCTTCAATTTCCTCGAGCAGTACTTC
V gene: TRBV5-4
J gene: TRBJ2-7
D gene: -
clone size: -

CDR3 protein: CASRGLRNTEAFF
CDR3 DNA: TGTGCCAGCAGAGGACTAAGGAACACTGAAGCTTTCTTT
V gene: TRBV6-6
J gene: TRBJ1-1
D gene: -
clone size: -

CDR3 protein: CASTPGGVYGYTF
CDR3 DNA: TGTGCCAGCACACCAGGGGGCGTCTATGGCTACACCTTC
V gene: TRBV6-1
J gene: TRBJ1-2
D gene: TRBD1
clone size: -

CDR3 protein: CASSFQGVQYF
CDR3 DNA: TGTGCCAGCAGCTTCCAGGGAGTCCAGTACTTC
V gene: TRBV11-2
J gene: TRBJ2-5
D gene: -
clone size: few

CDR3 protein: CASSLDTSGALAETQYF
CDR3 DNA: TGTGCCAGCAGCTTAGACACTAGCGGAGCGCTCGCGGAGACCCAGTACTTC
V gene: TRBV7-9
J gene: TRBJ2-5
D gene: TRBD2
clone size: -

CDR3 protein: CASSLQGAQPQHF
CDR3 DNA: TGTGCCAGCAGTTTGCAGGGGGCTCAGCCCCAGCATTTT
V gene: TRBV27
J gene: TRBJ1-5
D gene: TRBD1
clone size: -

CDR3 protein: CASSEGRGRNEQYF
CDR3 DNA: TGTGCCAGCAGTGAAGGCAGGGGACGGAACGAGCAGTACTTC
V gene: TRBV2
J gene: TRBJ2-7
D gene: -
clone size: -

CDR3 protein: CASSLDPGPNTEAFF
CDR3 DNA: TGTGCCAGCAGCTTAGACCCAGGGCCGAACACTGAAGCTTTCTTT
V gene: TRBV11-2
J gene: TRBJ1-1
D gene: -
clone size: -

CDR3 protein: CASSPLRSGGYTF
CDR3 DNA: TGTGCCAGCAGCCCTCTAAGGTCGGGGGGCTACACCTTC
V gene: TRBV7-2
J gene: TRBJ1-2
D gene: -
clone size: -

CDR3 protein: CASSYTGGRETQYF
CDR3 DNA: TGTGCCAGCAGTTACACAGGGGGGAGAGAGACCCAGTACTTC
V gene: TRBV4-2
J gene: TRBJ2-5
D gene: TRBD1
clone size: -

CDR3 protein: CSVRPGGEQFF
CDR3 DNA: TGCAGCGTTAGACCTGGGGGTGAGCAGTTCTTC
V gene: TRBV29-1
J gene: TRBJ2-1
D gene: -
clone size: -

CDR3 protein: CASSFLAGTIHEQYF
CDR3 DNA: TGTGCCAGCAGCTTTTTGGCAGGTACGATCCACGAGCAGTACTTC
V gene: TRBV5-6
J gene: TRBJ2-7
D gene: -
clone size: few

CDR3 protein: CASRMGQGSSGANVLTF
CDR3 DNA: TGTGCCAGCAGAATGGGACAGGGTAGTTCAGGGGCCAACGTCCTGACTTTC
V gene: TRBV7-9
J gene: TRBJ2-6
D gene: TRBD1
clone size: -

CDR3 protein: CASSFRQVSLADQETQYF
CDR3 DNA: TGTGCCAGCAGCTTTCGCCAGGTAAGTCTAGCGGACCAAGAGACCCAGTACTTC
V gene: TRBV14
J gene: TRBJ2-5
D gene: TRBD2
clone size: -

CDR3 protein: CASSIDLGGNTEAFF
CDR3 DNA: TGTGCCAGTAGTATAGATTTGGGGGGGAACACTGAAGCTTTCTTT
V gene: TRBV19
J gene: TRBJ1-1
D gene: -
clone size: -

CDR3 protein: CASSVQPSSADTQYF
CDR3 DNA: TGTGCCAGCAGCGTACAGCCAAGCAGTGCAGATACGCAGTATTTT
V gene: TRBV9
J gene: TRBJ2-3
D gene: -
clone size: once

CDR3 protein: CASSWGTGSYEQYF
CDR3 DNA: TGTGCCAGCAGTTGGGGGACAGGGAGCTACGAGCAGTACTTC
V gene: TRBV27
J gene: TRBJ2-7
D gene: TRBD1
clone size: few

CDR3 protein: CASSLRGRVYQETQYF
CDR3 DNA: TGTGCCAGCAGCTTGCGCGGGAGGGTCTACCAAGAGACCCAGTACTTC
V gene: TRBV7-9
J gene: TRBJ2-5
D gene: TRBD2
clone size: -

CDR3 protein: CASSLQRETQYF
CDR3 DNA: TGTGCCAGCAGCTTACAGCGAGAGACCCAGTACTTC
V gene: TRBV7-6
J gene: TRBJ2-5
D gene: -
clone size: -

CDR3 protein: CASSLAGAYEQYF
CDR3 DNA: TGTGCCAGCAGTCTCGCGGGGGCCTACGAGCAGTACTTC
V gene: TRBV27
J gene: TRBJ2-7
D gene: TRBD2
clone size: -

CDR3 protein: CASSSYYEQYF
CDR3 DNA: TGTGCCAGCAGTTCATACTACGAGCAGTACTTC
V gene: TRBV28
J gene: TRBJ2-7
D gene: -
clone size: -

CDR3 protein: CASRGYRVWYGYTF
CDR3 DNA: TGTGCCAGCAGAGGTTACAGGGTTTGGTATGGCTACACCTTC
V gene: TRBV5-6
J gene: TRBJ1-2
D gene: -
clone size: -

CDR3 protein: CASSLGQDYGYTF
CDR3 DNA: TGTGCCAGCAGCTTAGGCCAAGACTATGGCTACACCTTC
V gene: TRBV13
J gene: TRBJ1-2
D gene: -
clone size: -